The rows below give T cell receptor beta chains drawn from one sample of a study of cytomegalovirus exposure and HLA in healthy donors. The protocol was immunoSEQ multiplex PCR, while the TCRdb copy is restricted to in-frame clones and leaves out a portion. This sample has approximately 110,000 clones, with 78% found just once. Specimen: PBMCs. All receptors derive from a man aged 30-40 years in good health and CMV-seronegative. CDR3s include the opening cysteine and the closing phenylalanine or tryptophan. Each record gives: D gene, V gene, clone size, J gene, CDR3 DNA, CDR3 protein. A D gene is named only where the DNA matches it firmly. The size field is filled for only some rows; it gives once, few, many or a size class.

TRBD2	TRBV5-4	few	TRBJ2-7	TGTGCCAGCAGCTCGGGAGGGACTAGCGGCCTTAGTGTCTACGAGCAGTACTTC	CASSSGGTSGLSVYEQYF
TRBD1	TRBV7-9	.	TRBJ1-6	TGTGCCAGCAGCGCGGGACAGGGTCGTTCACCCCTCCACTTT	CASSAGQGRSPLHF
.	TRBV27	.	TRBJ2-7	TGTGCCAGCCAACAGTACCCCGGGACTGTTCAATACGAGCAGTACTTC	CASQQYPGTVQYEQYF
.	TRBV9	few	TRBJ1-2	TGTGCCAGCAGCGGCTCATGGCAGGGCTACACCTTC	CASSGSWQGYTF
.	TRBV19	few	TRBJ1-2	TGTGCCAGTAGTATTAAAGGGAGATCCGTGTCCAACTATGGCTACACCTTC	CASSIKGRSVSNYGYTF
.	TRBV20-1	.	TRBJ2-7	TGCAGTGCTAGGTCTATCTACGAGCAGTACTTC	CSARSIYEQYF
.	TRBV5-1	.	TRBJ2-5	TGCGCCAGCAGCCCGGGATTGACGTACCAAGAGACCCAGTACTTC	CASSPGLTYQETQYF
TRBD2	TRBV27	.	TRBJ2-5	TGTGCCAGCAGTTTCAGCGGGGGTGTAGAGACCCAGTACTTC	CASSFSGGVETQYF
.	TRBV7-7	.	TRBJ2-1	TGTGCCAGCAGCTTAGACGGGAAGGGTGAGCAGTTCTTC	CASSLDGKGEQFF
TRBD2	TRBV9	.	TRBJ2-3	TGTGCCAGCAGCACACTAGCGGGAGGGCCTGGGGGCACAGATACGCAGTATTTT	CASSTLAGGPGGTDTQYF
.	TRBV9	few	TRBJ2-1	TGTGCCAGCAGCCAGTGGGGGGGCCAGATGAATGAGCAGTTCTTC	CASSQWGGQMNEQFF
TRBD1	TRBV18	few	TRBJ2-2	TGTGCCAGCTCACCGAAGACAGGGGTCACCGGGGAGCTGTTTTTT	CASSPKTGVTGELFF
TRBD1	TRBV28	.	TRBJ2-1	TGTGCCAGCAGTTTAGGGGACAGGGATTACAATGAGCAGTTCTTC	CASSLGDRDYNEQFF
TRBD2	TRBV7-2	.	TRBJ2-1	TGTGCCAGCAGCTTTGTTAGCGGGCAGGGTGAGCAGTTCTTC	CASSFVSGQGEQFF
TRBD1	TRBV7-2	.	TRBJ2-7	TGTGCCAGCACGGGGACAGGGCTTTCCTACGAGCAGTACTTC	CASTGTGLSYEQYF
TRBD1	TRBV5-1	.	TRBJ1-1	TGCGCCAGCAGCGTTGGACAGGGGGCGTCTGAAGCTTTCTTT	CASSVGQGASEAFF
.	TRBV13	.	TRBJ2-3	TGTGCCACGGGGGCGGGGGGCACAGATACGCAGTATTTT	CATGAGGTDTQYF
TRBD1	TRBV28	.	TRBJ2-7	TGTGCCAGCAGTTTATCCCAGGGGGCTTACGAGCAGTACTTC	CASSLSQGAYEQYF
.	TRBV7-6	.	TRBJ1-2	TGTGCCAGCAGCTTAAGTACAAATACTAACTATGGCTACACCTTC	CASSLSTNTNYGYTF
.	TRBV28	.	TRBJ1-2	TGTGCCAGCAGGAGACCGTCGGGGGGTGGCTACACCTTC	CASRRPSGGGYTF
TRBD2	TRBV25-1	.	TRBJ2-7	TGTGCCAGCAGTGAATACGCGGGGGGGACTTCCGAGCAGTACTTC	CASSEYAGGTSEQYF
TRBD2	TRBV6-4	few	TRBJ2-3	TGTGCCAGCAGTGAGACTAGCGTCACAGATACGCAGTATTTT	CASSETSVTDTQYF
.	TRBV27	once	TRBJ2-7	TGTGCCACTCGGGCGGGATACTACGAGCAGTACTTC	CATRAGYYEQYF
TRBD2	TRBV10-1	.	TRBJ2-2	TGCGCCAGCAGTGGTGGTGCGGGAGTAGGCAGCACCGGGGAGCTGTTTTTT	CASSGGAGVGSTGELFF
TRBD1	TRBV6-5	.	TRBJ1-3	TGTGCCAGCAGTTACGCGGGACAGGGGACTGGAAACACCATATATTTT	CASSYAGQGTGNTIYF
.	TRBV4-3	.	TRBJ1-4	TGCGCCAGCAGCCAAGATTCACGGGGTCGAGAAAAACTGTTTTTT	CASSQDSRGREKLFF
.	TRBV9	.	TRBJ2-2	TGTGCCAGCAGCGTAGCTTTAACTCAAGAGACCGGGGAGCTGTTTTTT	CASSVALTQETGELFF
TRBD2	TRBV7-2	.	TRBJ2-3	TGTGCCAGCAGCTTAGAGCGGGGGGTGATCACAGATACGCAGTATTTT	CASSLERGVITDTQYF
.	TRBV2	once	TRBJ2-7	TGTGCCAGCAGTGAAGGGCAGTACGAGCAGTACTTC	CASSEGQYEQYF
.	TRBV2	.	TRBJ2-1	TGTGCCAGCAGTGACAGGGGTTTGGGGATCAATGAGCAGTTCTTC	CASSDRGLGINEQFF
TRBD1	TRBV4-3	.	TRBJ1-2	TGCGCCAGCAGCCAGTCACCCCAGGGGGAAGATGGCTACACCTTC	CASSQSPQGEDGYTF